This T cell receptor (beta chain) was profiled in a study of Ad26.COV2.S vaccination and SARS-CoV-2 variants. The assay was immunoSEQ multiplex PCR, and TCRdb's table has in-frame clones only and misses some. The sample contains 440,000 or so clones, over 80% of which appear only once. Treatment noted: about 20 received Ad26.COV2.S at low or high dose, single or two shots; about 5 received placebo; per-sample allocation not given. Collection of the samples took place on day 63 after the first injection of vaccine or placebo. This CDR3 is 16 amino acids long. Germline V gives CDR1 MGHRA, CDR2 YSYEKL. V shed 0 bases and J 8 bases; nucleotides not matched to a gene: 5.

The input for sequencing was peripheral blood, taken in a trial of Ad26.COV2.S vaccine versus placebo. The chain links TRBV4-1 to TRBJ1-6, with TRBD1 matching 9 bases. The origin of this receptor is a person between 18 and 59 years old who received the Ad26.COV2.S COVID-19 vaccine or a placebo. The CDR3 loop is CASSQEGTGRDSPLHF. The CDR3 coding sequence is TGCGCCAGCAGCCAAGAAGGGACAGGGAGGGATTCACCCCTCCACTTT.